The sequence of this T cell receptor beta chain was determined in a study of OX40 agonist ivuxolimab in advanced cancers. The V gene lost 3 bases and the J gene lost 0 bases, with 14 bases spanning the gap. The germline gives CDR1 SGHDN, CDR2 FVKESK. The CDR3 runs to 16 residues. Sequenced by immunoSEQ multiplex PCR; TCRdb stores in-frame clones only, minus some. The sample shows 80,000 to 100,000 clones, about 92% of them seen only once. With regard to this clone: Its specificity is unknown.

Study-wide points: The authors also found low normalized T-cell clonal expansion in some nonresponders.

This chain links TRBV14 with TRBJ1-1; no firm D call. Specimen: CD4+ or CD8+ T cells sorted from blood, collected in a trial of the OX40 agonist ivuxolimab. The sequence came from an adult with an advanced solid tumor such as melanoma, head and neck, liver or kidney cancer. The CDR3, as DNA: TGTGCCAGCAGCCATTATTCCATCTCCATGAACACTGAAGCTTTCTTT. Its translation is CASSHYSISMNTEAFF.